These 20 T cell receptor beta chains share one sample of origin, sequenced in a study of radiotherapy plus CTLA-4 blockade in lung cancer. TCRdb's table, derived via immunoSEQ multiplex PCR, lists solely in-frame clones and lacks some. The sample contains roughly 100,000 clones, roughly 80% of which appear only once. This specimen was peripheral blood, taken from a patient treated with radiotherapy plus ipilimumab. These receptors originate from a human donor with non-small cell lung cancer who had a partial response to radiotherapy plus ipilimumab.

The chain employs TRBV5-1 and TRBJ1-1; 7 bases match TRBD1. Germline-derived CDR1 and CDR2 are SGHRS and YFSETQ. The junction had 4 bases not matched to a gene; V was cut back by 0 bases and J by 5 bases. CDR3 length: 14 amino acids. This CDR3 is CASSLEGGGTEAFF. CDR3 in DNA: TGCGCCAGCAGCTTGGAAGGGGGCGGGACTGAAGCTTTCTTT.

V usage is TRBV18 and J usage is TRBJ1-1, with 8 bases matching TRBD1. CDR1 and CDR2 (germline): KGHSH, LQKENI. This CDR3 has 15 residues. The junction had 7 bases not matched to a gene; V was cut back by 3 bases and J by 4 bases. CDR3 sequence: CASSPAGGLSTEAFF. The CDR3 bases are TGTGCCAGCTCACCGGCAGGGGGCTTGAGCACTGAAGCTTTCTTT. Full variable domain (remainder filled in from reference TRBV18 and TRBJ1-1): NAGVMQNPRHLVRRRGQEARLRCSPMKGHSHVYWYRQLPEEGLKFMVYLQKENIIDESGMPKERFSAEFPKEGPSILRIQQVVRGDSAAYFCASSPAGGLSTEAFFGQGTRLTVV.

The chain recombines TRBV7-9 with TRBJ1-1; D gene ambiguous. The CDR3 consists of 13 residues. The germline gives CDR1 SEHNR, CDR2 FQNEAQ (reference sequence). Between the trimmed V and J ends, which lost 1 base and 5 bases, there was a span of 8 bases. CDR3 loop: CASSLDSGTEAFF. CDR3 nucleotides: TGTGCCAGCAGCTTAGATAGCGGAACTGAAGCTTTCTTT.

The V and J genes are TRBV9 and TRBJ2-7; TRBD1 aligns across 10 bases. Germline CDR1 SGDLS, CDR2 YYNGEE. Germline trimming cut 4 bases from V and 2 bases from J; bases unmatched to any gene: 12. The CDR3 extends over 17 amino acids. In DNA form, the CDR3 reads TGTGCCAGCAGCCGGGACAGGGGAAGGGACCAAGCCTACGAGCAGTACTTC. It encodes CASSRDRGRDQAYEQYF.

CDR3 sequence reads: CASTIRGSGANVLTF. The CDR3 DNA reads TGTGCCAGTACCATTAGGGGATCCGGGGCCAACGTCCTGACTTTC. This chain connects TRBV19 to TRBJ2-6; D possibly corresponds to TRBD1 (5 bases). Germline V lookup: CDR1 LNHDA, CDR2 SQIVND (reference sequence). V was pared by 7 bases and J by 4 bases, with 14 bases between. The CDR3 spans 15 residues.

The chain joins TRBV21-1 to TRBJ2-7; TRBD1 is the table's D call and was not checked against the DNA. TRBV21-1 is classified as a pseudogene. The CDR3 totals 17 residues. CDR3 sequence (DNA): TGTGCCAGCACCGAAACACAACAGGGCCCCATGGATTACGAGCAGTACTTC. Residues: CASTETQQGPMDYEQYF.

The chain recombines TRBV29-1 with TRBJ1-5, with unresolved D. Germline lookup yields CDR1 SQVTM and CDR2 ANQGSEA. V shed 7 bases and J shed 5 bases, with 6 bases lying between them. The CDR3 runs 10 residues. The CDR3 reads CSARDQPQHF. CDR3 coding DNA: TGCAGCGCCCGAGATCAGCCCCAGCATTTT.

V is TRBV18 and J is TRBJ1-4, with D possibly being TRBD1 (5 bases). Per germline, CDR1 KGHSH and CDR2 LQKENI. V dropped 6 bases and J dropped 6 bases, with 20 bases sitting between them. The CDR3 runs to 16 residues. This chain's CDR3 is CASSPEPAGFDEKLFF. In DNA form, the CDR3 reads TGTGCCAGCTCTCCCGAGCCCGCAGGGTTTGATGAAAAACTGTTTTTT.

A note on this clone: A read error is likely, as this CDR3 ends without the conserved phenylalanine or tryptophan. The genes are TRBV6-4 and TRBJ1-4; 8 bases agree with TRBD1. V dropped 7 bases and J dropped 2; count of bases not matched to a gene: 9. CDR3 size: 16 residues. Germline V CDR1 and CDR2: MRHNA, SNTAGT. CDR3 nucleotides: TGTGCCAGCACCGAGAGCAGGGGGCTGACTAATGAAAAACTGTTTTCT. Amino acid sequence: CASTESRGLTNEKLFS.

This chain joins TRBV5-1 and TRBJ1-1; a possible D gene is TRBD1 (6 bases). The V end lost 4 bases, the J end lost 0 bases, and 13 bases lay between the germline ends. The CDR3 has 15 amino acids. Germline CDR1 SGHRS, CDR2 YFSETQ. The CDR3 DNA reads TGCGCCAGCAGCCCCGGGGGGGGCTTGAACACTGAAGCTTTCTTT. Protein product: CASSPGGGLNTEAFF. Full variable domain (outside the CDR3, taken from reference TRBV5-1 and TRBJ1-1): KAGVTQTPRYLIKTRGQQVTLSCSPISGHRSVSWYQQTPGQGLQFLFEYFSETQRNKGNFPGRFSGRQFSNSRSEMNVSTLELGDSALYLCASSPGGGLNTEAFFGQGTRLTVV.

The V and J genes are TRBV5-5 and TRBJ2-5; 7 bases map to TRBD1. Trimming removed 6 bases from V and 4 bases from J; junction bases left unmatched: 9. Looked up from germline, CDR1 is SGHKS and CDR2 is YYEKEE (reference sequence). The CDR3 loop spans 14 amino acids. CDR3 bases: TGTGCCAGCACCCTGGGACAGAGCCTAGAGACCCAGTACTTC. It codes for CASTLGQSLETQYF.

The rearrangement links TRBV5-1 to TRBJ2-3, with D possibly matching TRBD1 (6 bases). Trimming shortened V by 4 bases and J by 2 bases, and 11 bases separated the two germline ends. The CDR3 sequence is 14 residues long. The germline gives CDR1 SGHRS, CDR2 YFSETQ. The CDR3 bases are TGCGCCAGCAGCCCCGGACAGAACACAGATACGCAGTATTTT. Encoded protein: CASSPGQNTDTQYF.

This clone was seen more than once but under ten times. This chain connects TRBV19 to TRBJ2-7; D remains ambiguous. The CDR3 sequence is 13 residues long. Germline V gives CDR1 LNHDA, CDR2 SQIVND (reference sequence). V was cut by 7 bases and J by 1 base, with 11 bases left in between. The chain's CDR3 is CASKQDDSYEQYF. The CDR3 bases are TGTGCCAGTAAGCAGGATGATTCCTACGAGCAGTACTTC.

This chain links TRBV29-1 with TRBJ2-5, with D perhaps matching TRBD2 (6 bases). There are 16 residues in the CDR3. Trimming shortened V by 8 bases and J by 5 bases, and 27 bases separated the two germline ends. The germline V gene has CDR1 SQVTM and CDR2 ANQGSEA. DNA of the CDR3: TGCAGCCTTACCCTCGGTTCCGGGAGCCGGGGGGAGACCCAGTACTTC. It codes for CSLTLGSGSRGETQYF. Full variable domain (rest looked up from reference TRBV29-1 and TRBJ2-5): SAVISQKPSRDICQRGTSLTIQCQVDSQVTMMFWYRQQPGQSLTLIATANQGSEATYESGFVIDKFPISRPNLTFSTLTVSNMSPEDSSIYLCSLTLGSGSRGETQYFGPGTRLLVL.

This rearrangement joins TRBV11-3 to TRBJ2-1, with D maybe TRBD2 (6 bases). Trimming pared 4 bases from V and 7 bases from J, leaving 17 bases between. Germline V gene sequence: CDR1 SGHNT, CDR2 YENEEA. This CDR3 comprises 15 residues. The CDR3 coding sequence is TGTGCCAGCAGCTCCCTTGGGGCGGGAAGAAATGAGCAGTTCTTC. This translates into CASSSLGAGRNEQFF.

The chain combines TRBV28 with TRBJ1-5; 7 nucleotides align to TRBD1. The ends lost 2 bases at V and 1 base at J; junction bases unmatched: 2. The CDR3 runs to 15 residues. CDR1 and CDR2 from the germline V gene are MDHEN and SYDVKM. CDR3 residues: CASSLKGASNQPQHF. In DNA, the CDR3 is TGTGCCAGCAGTTTAAAGGGGGCGAGCAATCAGCCCCAGCATTTT.

V usage is TRBV9 and J usage is TRBJ2-2, with TRBD1 as a possible D gene (6 bases). This CDR3 region has 17 residues. Trimming pared 0 bases from V and 5 bases from J, leaving 17 bases between. The germline CDR1 and CDR2 sequences are SGDLS and YYNGEE. The CDR3 loop is CASSVVVGTRGTGELFF. The CDR3 DNA reads TGTGCCAGCAGCGTAGTCGTAGGGACAAGGGGAACCGGGGAGCTGTTTTTT. Supplemented by reference TRBV9 and TRBJ2-2, the full variable domain reads DSGVTQTPKHLITATGQRVTLRCSPRSGDLSVYWYQQSLDQGLQFLIQYYNGEERAKGNILERFSAQQFPDLHSELNLSSLELGDSALYFCASSVVVGTRGTGELFFGEGSRLTVL.

V usage is TRBV29-1 and J usage is TRBJ2-7; TRBD1 agrees at 7 bases. The J segment lost 6 bases and the V segment lost 0 bases, leaving 5 bases of the junction unmatched. Germline CDR1 is SQVTM and CDR2 is ANQGSEA. The CDR3 covers 13 residues. CDR3 sequence: CSVEDRTGSEQYF. The CDR3 DNA reads TGCAGCGTTGAAGATCGGACAGGCAGCGAGCAGTACTTC.

The gene calls are TRBV6-1 and TRBJ2-2; perhaps TRBD2 as D (5 bases). Trimming cost V 6 bases and J 7 bases, with 18 bases left between them. The CDR3 sequence is 15 residues long. Germline values: CDR1 MNHNS, CDR2 SASEGT. The CDR3 bases are TGTGCCAGCAGCCCCGAGAGGGCGTTTGGCGGGGAGCTGTTTTTT. This translates into CASSPERAFGGELFF.

This clone was seen a handful of times. The V and J genes are TRBV2 and TRBJ1-1; tentative D call: TRBD1 (5 bases). CDR1 SNHLY and CDR2 FYNNEI come from the germline V gene. Trimming left V 5 bases short and J 11 bases short, with 18 bases between. The CDR3 has 13 amino acids. DNA for the CDR3: TGTGCCAGCAGTCCGAGTGGAAGGGGTTGGGCTTTCTTT. Translating gives CASSPSGRGWAFF. Filled out from reference TRBV2 and TRBJ1-1, the complete variable domain reads EPEVTQTPSHQVTQMGQEVILRCVPISNHLYFYWYRQILGQKVEFLVSFYNNEISEKSEIFDDQFSVERPDGSNFTLKIRSTKLEDSAMYFCASSPSGRGWAFFGQGTRLTVV.